The 18 T cell receptor beta chains given below trace back to one sample, sequenced in a study of cytomegalovirus exposure and HLA in healthy donors. Use of 60 Vbeta and 13 Jbeta primers characterized the PCR. Using immunoSEQ multiplex PCR, the repertoire was profiled, and TCRdb retains in-frame clones only, with some absent. The sample holds approximately 190,000 clones, around 86% seen once. Specimen: PBMCs. The receptors stem from a man between 40 and 49 years old in good health and CMV-seropositive.

The gene calls are TRBV7-8 and TRBJ2-5; TRBD2 matches 12 bases. The trim removed 7 bases at V and 5 bases at J, leaving 5 bases unmatched. Per germline, CDR1 SGHVS and CDR2 FQNEAQ. This CDR3 is 14 amino acids long. The CDR3 loop reads CASTLAGGLETQYF. The DNA of the CDR3 is TGTGCCAGCACCCTAGCGGGGGGGCTGGAGACCCAGTACTTC.

The table lists this clone with a count of one. The same CDR3 also results from other DNA sequences found in this sample. V usage is TRBV9 and J usage is TRBJ2-1, with 10 bases aligning to TRBD2. The CDR3 contains 14 residues. Germline V gene data show CDR1 as SGDLS and CDR2 as YYNGEE. J lost 6 bases, V lost 2 bases, and 2 bases had no gene match. Written as DNA, the CDR3 is TGTGCCAGCAGCGTTTCTAGCGGGGGCAATGAGCAGTTCTTC. Its protein product is CASSVSSGGNEQFF.

The V call is TRBV7-6, the J call TRBJ2-2, with D perhaps matching TRBD2 (5 bases). The CDR3 loop spans 14 amino acids. V gave up 1 base and J gave up 6 bases, with 9 bases separating them. Per germline, CDR1 SGHVS and CDR2 FNYEAQ. In DNA, the CDR3 is TGTGCCAGCAGCTTAGGATCCGGGGCCGGGGAGCTGTTTTTT. The encoded protein is CASSLGSGAGELFF.

The chain joins TRBV15 to TRBJ1-4; 7 nucleotides align to TRBD1. The CDR3 has 15 amino acids. Germline CDR1 is LNHNV and CDR2 is YYDKDF (reference sequence). Germline trimming cut 3 bases from V and 8 bases from J; bases unmatched to any gene: 9. The CDR3 protein is CATSSNRGVEEKLFF. The CDR3 coding sequence is TGTGCCACCAGCAGCAACAGGGGCGTGGAGGAAAAACTGTTTTTT.

The J gene is TRBJ1-2, the V gene TRBV27; 7 positions agree with TRBD1. The CDR3 covers 14 residues. The germline V gene has CDR1 MNHEY and CDR2 SMNVEV (reference sequence). With 5 bases clipped from V and 4 bases from J, the junction kept 7 bases outside the gene matches. This CDR3 reads CASSLLGDSYGYTF. CDR3 nucleotide sequence: TGTGCCAGCAGTCTCCTGGGGGACAGCTATGGCTACACCTTC.

The chain uses TRBV6-5 and TRBJ2-6; D may be TRBD1 (5 bases). Germline V gives CDR1 MNHEY, CDR2 SVGAGI. The CDR3 is made up of 14 amino acids. Trimming took 5 bases from V and 1 from J, leaving 6 bases between them. The chain's CDR3 is CASSQGSGANVLTF. The DNA for the CDR3 is TGTGCCAGCAGTCAGGGTTCTGGGGCCAACGTCCTGACTTTC.

The chain uses TRBV7-3 and TRBJ2-5, with D perhaps TRBD2 (6 bases). Trimming shortened V by 4 bases and J by 5 bases, and 11 bases separated the two germline ends. Germline-derived CDR1 and CDR2 are SGHTA and FQGTGA. The CDR3 runs 13 residues. CDR3 DNA: TGTGCCAGCAGCTATTTAAGCGGGGAGACCCAGTACTTC. This gives the protein CASSYLSGETQYF.

Worth noting for this clone: Sequence at one end of the junction differs from germline and may be a read error. The chain couples TRBV7-2 to TRBJ1-2; tentatively, D is TRBD1 (6 bases). Looked up from germline, CDR1 is SGHTA and CDR2 is FQGNSA. This CDR3 is 12 amino acids long. CDR3 coding DNA: TGTGCCAGCAGCCAGGGGACGCCTCGGAAGGATTTC. Translating gives CASSQGTPRKDF.

The genes are TRBV6-5 and TRBJ2-1; perhaps TRBD1 as D (5 bases). Germline V gives CDR1 MNHEY, CDR2 SVGAGI. This CDR3 spans 16 amino acids. Deletions cut 0 bases from V and 2 bases from J, with 11 bases between. The CDR3, as DNA: TGTGCCAGCAGTTACTCCCCAGGGATCCCCTACAATGAGCAGTTCTTC. This codes for CASSYSPGIPYNEQFF.

The rearrangement joins TRBV29-1 to TRBJ2-5; 10 positions match TRBD1. The CDR3 runs 15 residues. J gave up 4 bases and V 3 bases, and 8 bases lay outside the gene matches. Germline V gives CDR1 SQVTM, CDR2 ANQGSEA. The CDR3 nucleotides are TGCAGCGTTGACCGCCGGGACAGGGGTACAGAGACCCAGTACTTC. Translation: CSVDRRDRGTETQYF. Supplemented by reference TRBV29-1 and TRBJ2-5, the full variable domain reads SAVISQKPSRDICQRGTSLTIQCQVDSQVTMMFWYRQQPGQSLTLIATANQGSEATYESGFVIDKFPISRPNLTFSTLTVSNMSPEDSSIYLCSVDRRDRGTETQYFGPGTRLLVL.

The CDR3 protein is CASSLYVSSGGEETQYF. CDR3 in DNA: TGCGCCAGCAGCTTGTATGTGTCTAGCGGGGGGGAAGAGACCCAGTACTTC. The chain carries TRBV5-1 and TRBJ2-5; 12 nucleotides line up with TRBD2. V dropped 1 base and J dropped 3; count of bases not matched to a gene: 7. The CDR3 is 17 amino acids. The germline V gene has CDR1 SGHRS and CDR2 YFSETQ.

The chain carries TRBV19 and TRBJ1-1; 8 bases line up with TRBD1. V shed 5 bases and J 0 bases; nucleotides not matched to a gene: 8. Germline CDR1 is LNHDA and CDR2 is SQIVND (reference sequence). This CDR3 is built from 16 residues. This CDR3 is CASSQRGTGLNTEAFF. In DNA, the CDR3 is TGTGCCAGTAGTCAAAGGGGGACAGGTTTGAACACTGAAGCTTTCTTT. Looking up the rest from reference TRBV19 and TRBJ1-1 gives the full variable domain: DGGITQSPKYLFRKEGQNVTLSCEQNLNHDAMYWYRQDPGQGLRLIYYSQIVNDFQKGDIAEGYSVSREKKESFPLTVTSAQKNPTAFYLCASSQRGTGLNTEAFFGQGTRLTVV.

CDR3 nucleotides: TGTGCCAGCAGTTACTCTTGGACAGGGTACCAAGAGACCCAGTACTTC. This sequence encodes CASSYSWTGYQETQYF. The chain couples TRBV6-5 to TRBJ2-5, with 8 bases lining up with TRBD1. J was trimmed by 0 bases and V by 0 bases; bases with no gene match: 3. Germline V gene data show CDR1 as MNHEY and CDR2 as SVGAGI. CDR3 length: 16 residues.

V usage is TRBV5-6 and J usage is TRBJ1-2; D may be TRBD1 (5 bases). Trimming cost V 3 bases and J 8 bases, with 23 bases left between them. The CDR3 consists of 16 residues. Germline V lookup: CDR1 SGHDT, CDR2 YYEEEE. The CDR3 DNA sequence: TGTGCCAGCAGCTCCCACGTGGCTGGGGCCTTGTTGGGCTACACCTTC. It yields the protein CASSSHVAGALLGYTF.

The chain uses TRBV7-3 and TRBJ2-2, with a weak D call TRBD2 (7 bases). This CDR3 has 18 amino acids. Per the germline V gene, CDR1 is SGHTA and CDR2 is FQGTGA. V was pared by 2 bases and J by 4 bases, with 20 bases between. In DNA form, the CDR3 reads TGTGCCAGCAGCTTAGGGTCCGCGGGGGCACTGGGCACCGGGGAGCTGTTTTTT. Translation gives CASSLGSAGALGTGELFF.

CDR3 region: CASSGGQGEAGELFF. CDR3 in DNA: TGCGCCAGCAGCGGGGGACAGGGTGAGGCCGGGGAGCTGTTTTTT. V and J are TRBV5-1 and TRBJ2-2; TRBD1 matches 9 bases. Germline-derived CDR1 and CDR2 are SGHRS and YFSETQ. Unmatched junction bases numbered 7, after V lost 4 bases and J lost 6 bases. The CDR3 loop spans 15 amino acids.

The chain links TRBV5-1 to TRBJ2-5; TRBD2 is a possible D gene (6 bases). V lost 4 bases and J 1 base, leaving 11 bases between the germline ends. The germline CDR1 and CDR2 sequences are SGHRS and YFSETQ. The length of the CDR3 is 14 residues. CDR3 loop: CASSLGGTQETQYF. The CDR3 bases are TGCGCCAGCAGCCTCGGAGGGACCCAAGAGACCCAGTACTTC.

The J gene is TRBJ2-5, the V gene TRBV19; a weak D match, TRBD2 (6 bases). The CDR3 runs to 13 residues. Trimming took off 3 bases at V and 4 bases at J, with 9 bases between the two ends. Germline V CDR1 and CDR2: LNHDA, SQIVND (reference sequence). The CDR3 protein is CASSMLRGETQYF. CDR3 bases: TGTGCCAGTAGTATGTTGCGGGGAGAGACCCAGTACTTC.